This T cell receptor (beta chain) was obtained from a study of T cells expressing NK-cell markers. Looking at the study overall: From sorted CD3+CD56+NKG2C+, CD3+CD56+NKG2C- and CD3+CD56-NKG2C+ T cells came the TCR beta repertoires. General study results and limits: NKG2C+ dominant clonotype frequencies in 6 or 7 donors were about 1.0-7.5% of CD8+ T cells. Several donors' CD3+CD56-NKG2C+ cells were dominated by the same clonotypes.

Concerning this clonotype: Antigen unknown.

A 5'RACE template switching approach incorporating UMIs was used to make TCR beta cDNA. TCRdb reprocessed the 5' RACE reads, keeping one entry per CDR3 protein, no DNA. The table lists a few hundred thousand distinct CDR3 sequences. CDR3 length: 15 amino acids. Germline CDR1 is ENHRY and CDR2 is SYGVKD. Sequences were obtained from blood T cells: a sorted CD56 or NKG2C T cell subset, CD4+ or CD8+ T cells, or bulk PBMC T cells (not recorded which). This TCR derives from a man aged 18-30 years in good health. The chain recombines TRBV10-3 with TRBJ2-3; the D call of TRBD2 rests on TCRdb alone, since no DNA is present to check it. The CDR3 here is CAIPGAGGGTDTQYF.